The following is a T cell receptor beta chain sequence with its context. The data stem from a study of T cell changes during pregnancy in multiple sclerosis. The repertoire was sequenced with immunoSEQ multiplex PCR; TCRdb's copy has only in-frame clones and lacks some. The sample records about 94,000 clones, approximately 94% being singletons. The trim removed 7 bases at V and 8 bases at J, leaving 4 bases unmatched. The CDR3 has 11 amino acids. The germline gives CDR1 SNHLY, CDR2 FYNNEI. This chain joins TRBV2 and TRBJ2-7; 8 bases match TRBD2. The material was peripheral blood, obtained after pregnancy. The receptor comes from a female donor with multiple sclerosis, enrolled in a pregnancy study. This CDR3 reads CASIGGVQQYF. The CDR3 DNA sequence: TGTGCCAGCATCGGGGGGGTGCAGCAGTACTTC.